The 20 T cell receptor beta chains below come from one sample, sequenced in a study of beta chain features in type 1 diabetes (dated by TCRdb to the late 2010s). Libraries were prepared through the immunoSEQ multiplex PCR assay. The High Capacity cDNA Reverse Transcription Kit was used to reverse transcribe all of the isolated RNA, meaning that expressed TCRB transcripts were what got sequenced. Imported from immuneACCESS, the table was reduced by TCRdb to in-frame sequences with V and J called. These copies leave out some clones; in studies compared against another copy, an unresolved V gene accounts for under half, and the cause of the remainder is not known. This sample lists about 160,000 clones; approximately 8.1% were detected once. The ten largest clones take up approximately 0.65% of the sample. Sequencing used central memory CD4+ T cells from blood. The origin of the receptors is a man aged 18 to 29 in good health.

V is TRBV7-2 and J is TRBJ2-5, with D hard to call. The CDR3 contains 14 residues. The V end lost 5 bases, the J end lost 4 bases, and 14 bases lay between the germline ends. CDR1 and CDR2 (germline): SGHTA, FQGNSA. The CDR3, as DNA: TGTGCCAGCAGCCAGGAAACTTACGGAGAGACCCAGTACTTC. Translated, it gives CASSQETYGETQYF.

The chain couples TRBV28 to TRBJ1-2; D gene ambiguous. This CDR3 has 12 residues. Germline V gene lookup returns CDR1 MDHEN and CDR2 SYDVKM. V lost 10 bases to trimming and J lost 7 bases, with 16 bases between them. CDR3 nucleotides: TGTGCCACCATCCTCGTGGGCCCTGGCTACACCTTC. This sequence encodes CATILVGPGYTF.

This clone was recorded many times. V and J are TRBV4-3 and TRBJ2-1, with D hard to call. The germline V gene has CDR1 LGHNA and CDR2 YSLEER. Deletions cut 4 bases from V and 7 bases from J, with 17 bases between. The CDR3 contains 15 residues. The CDR3 nucleotides read TGCGCCAGCAGCCCCGGCGGCTCCACGGTGAATGAGCAGTTCTTC. Amino acid sequence: CASSPGGSTVNEQFF.

This clone has a count of ten or more. The gene calls are TRBV7-2 and TRBJ2-7; D is unclear. CDR3 length: 11 amino acids. V lost 2 bases and J lost 6, with 5 bases in between. CDR1 is SGHTA and CDR2 is FQGNSA in the germline V gene. CDR3 sequence reads: CASSLNFEQYF. The CDR3 DNA reads TGTGCCAGCAGCTTAAACTTCGAGCAGTACTTC. The whole variable domain, filled in from reference TRBV7-2 and TRBJ2-7, reads GAGVSQSPSNKVTEKGKDVELRCDPISGHTALYWYRQSLGQGLEFLIYFQGNSAPDKSGLPSDRFSAERTGGSVSTLTIQRTQQEDSAVYLCASSLNFEQYFGPGTRLTVT.

This clone appeared a few times. The chain combines TRBV7-2 with TRBJ1-2; no reliable D call. V lost 1 base, J lost 2 bases, and 5 bases lay in between. Germline V gene sequence: CDR1 SGHTA, CDR2 FQGNSA. This CDR3 is 13 amino acids long. The CDR3 region is CASSLDMNYGYTF. Here the CDR3 DNA reads TGTGCCAGCAGCTTAGACATGAACTATGGCTACACCTTC.

In this sample, this clone turned up many times. The V and J genes are TRBV7-2 and TRBJ1-6, with D possibly being TRBD1 (6 bases). The CDR3 sequence is 14 residues long. Germline values: CDR1 SGHTA, CDR2 FQGNSA. V was shortened by 7 bases and J by 14 bases, with 21 bases between the two germline ends. The CDR3 DNA sequence: TGTGCCAGCAAGGAGACAGGCCCGGTTGGGACCCTCCACTTT. Its translation: CASKETGPVGTLHF.

The chain joins TRBV28 to TRBJ1-4; the match to TRBD1 covers 8 bases. The CDR3 spans 13 residues. V was clipped by 6 bases and J by 15 bases; unmatched bases: 12. The V gene's germline CDR1 is MDHEN and CDR2 SYDVKM. CDR3 loop: CASRESDRVKVFF. The CDR3 DNA reads as TGTGCCAGCAGGGAATCGGACAGGGTTAAGGTGTTTTTT. Using reference TRBV28 and TRBJ1-4 for the parts outside the CDR3, the full variable domain is DVKVTQSSRYLVKRTGEKVFLECVQDMDHENMFWYRQDPGLGLRLIYFSYDVKMKEKGDIPEGYSVSREKKERFSLILESASTNQTSMYLCASRESDRVKVFFGSGTQLSVL.

The chain joins TRBV6-5 to TRBJ2-2; 7 nucleotides align to TRBD1. Trimming cost V 5 bases and J 6 bases; bases outside gene matches: 3. The CDR3 spans 13 residues. Germline CDR1 and CDR2: MNHEY and SVGAGI. DNA for the CDR3: TGTGCCAGCAGTGAAACAGGGGCCGGGGAGCTGTTTTTT. Encoded protein: CASSETGAGELFF.

This clone occurred a few times. This chain uses TRBV19 with TRBJ1-6; D unclear. V lost 4 bases to trimming and J lost 9 bases, with 13 bases between them. The V gene's germline CDR1 is LNHDA and CDR2 SQIVND (reference sequence). There are 14 residues in the CDR3. CDR3 coding DNA: TGTGCCAGTAGTAACGAGGTCTCGGCTTCACCCCTCCACTTT. Amino acids: CASSNEVSASPLHF. Full variable domain (missing parts from reference TRBV19 and TRBJ1-6): DGGITQSPKYLFRKEGQNVTLSCEQNLNHDAMYWYRQDPGQGLRLIYYSQIVNDFQKGDIAEGYSVSREKKESFPLTVTSAQKNPTAFYLCASSNEVSASPLHFGNGTRLTVT.

V gene TRBV19 combines with J gene TRBJ1-5; the D gene is possibly TRBD1 (6 bases). Germline CDR1 LNHDA, CDR2 SQIVND (reference sequence). The CDR3 covers 19 residues. The V end was cut by 0 bases, the J end by 3 bases, with 21 bases between. The DNA for the CDR3 is TGTGCCAGTAGTATAGAGGGGGCCCGGAGACAGATGAACAATCAGCCCCAGCATTTT. Its protein is CASSIEGARRQMNNQPQHF.

This clone was counted many times. The gene calls are TRBV4-2 and TRBJ2-4; TRBD2 aligns across 9 bases. From germline, CDR1 is LGHNA and CDR2 YNFKEQ. CDR3 size: 17 residues. V was pared by 3 bases and J by 0 bases, with 6 bases of the junction left unmatched. The CDR3 bases are TGTGCCAGCAGCCAGGATTGGACTAGCGCAGCCAAAAACATTCAGTACTTC. As protein: CASSQDWTSAAKNIQYF.

This clone was recorded at least ten times. V is TRBV7-2 and J is TRBJ2-1; TRBD2 aligns across 15 bases. This CDR3 has 15 residues. Trimming cost V 5 bases and J 7 bases; bases outside gene matches: 3. Germline loops: CDR1 SGHTA, CDR2 FQGNSA. CDR3 sequence: CASSRTSGGGNEQFF. The CDR3 region has the DNA TGTGCCAGCAGCCGGACTAGCGGGGGGGGGAATGAGCAGTTCTTC.

The V gene is TRBV6-5, the J gene TRBJ2-1; the D gene is possibly TRBD2 (6 bases). CDR1 is MNHEY, CDR2 SVGAGI, per germline. The CDR3 is 13 amino acids. The V end lost 8 bases, the J end lost 10 bases, and 18 bases lay between the germline ends. The CDR3 DNA sequence: TGTGCCAGCTTTAGGGACCCGGCGGGGGAGCAGTTCTTC. Translation: CASFRDPAGEQFF.

The chain recombines TRBV5-4 with TRBJ1-3, with D unclear. Looked up from germline, CDR1 is SGHNT and CDR2 is YYREEE (reference sequence). This CDR3 is 13 amino acids long. V lost 5 bases, J lost 4 bases, and 10 bases lay in between. The chain's CDR3 is CASRPPGGNTIYF. CDR3 coding DNA: TGTGCCAGCAGACCCCCGGGGGGAAACACCATATATTTT.

This clone was seen a few times. The CDR3 sequence is CATSRVLVNTGELFF. CDR3 DNA sequence: TGTGCCACCAGCAGAGTTCTAGTGAACACCGGGGAGCTGTTTTTT. The V call is TRBV15, the J call TRBJ2-2; no clear D. CDR1 LNHNV and CDR2 YYDKDF come from the germline V gene (reference sequence). The V gene lost 1 base and the J gene lost 1 base, with 7 bases spanning the gap. The CDR3 loop spans 15 amino acids.

The table lists this clone with a few counts. The rearrangement joins TRBV2 to TRBJ2-2; 12 bases fit TRBD2. Germline values: CDR1 SNHLY, CDR2 FYNNEI. V lost 7 bases to trimming and J lost 4 bases; unmatched junction nucleotides: 4. CDR3 length: 15 residues. CDR3 protein: CASTWTSGVTGELFF. The CDR3 DNA is TGTGCCAGCACGTGGACTAGCGGGGTCACCGGGGAGCTGTTTTTT.

The rearrangement uses TRBV28 and TRBJ2-5; 7 bases fit TRBD1. The V and J ends lost 6 bases and 5 bases, in that order; junction bases with no gene match: 9. CDR1 is MDHEN, CDR2 SYDVKM, per germline. The CDR3 has 14 residues. DNA of the CDR3: TGTGCCAGCAGGACGGGACAGTCCCGCGAGACCCAGTACTTC. Its translation is CASRTGQSRETQYF.

This clone appeared a few times. This chain joins TRBV5-1 and TRBJ1-1; TRBD1 might be the D (6 bases). V lost 2 bases, J lost 2 bases, and 13 bases lay in between. The CDR3 sequence is 15 residues long. Germline V gene sequence: CDR1 SGHRS, CDR2 YFSETQ. The CDR3 is CASSFPGTTNTEAFF. In nucleotides, the CDR3 is TGCGCCAGCAGCTTCCCCGGGACAACTAACACTGAAGCTTTCTTT.

This chain links TRBV5-1 with TRBJ1-2, with D hard to call. The CDR3 contains 18 residues. The V end was cut by 1 base, the J end by 0 bases, with 19 bases between. The germline V gene has CDR1 SGHRS and CDR2 YFSETQ. The DNA for the CDR3 is TGCGCCAGCAGCTTGTTTCTCCGCCAGGCTGGAACTAACTATGGCTACACCTTC. This sequence encodes CASSLFLRQAGTNYGYTF.

The chain joins TRBV6-1 to TRBJ1-5, with 9 bases lining up with TRBD1. The V segment lost 7 bases and the J segment 6 bases; nucleotides outside the gene matches: 10. Germline V CDR1 and CDR2: MNHNS, SASEGT. This CDR3 comprises 15 residues. This CDR3 reads CASTSLGQGSQPQHF. CDR3 DNA: TGTGCCAGCACTTCCCTTGGACAGGGGAGTCAGCCCCAGCATTTT.